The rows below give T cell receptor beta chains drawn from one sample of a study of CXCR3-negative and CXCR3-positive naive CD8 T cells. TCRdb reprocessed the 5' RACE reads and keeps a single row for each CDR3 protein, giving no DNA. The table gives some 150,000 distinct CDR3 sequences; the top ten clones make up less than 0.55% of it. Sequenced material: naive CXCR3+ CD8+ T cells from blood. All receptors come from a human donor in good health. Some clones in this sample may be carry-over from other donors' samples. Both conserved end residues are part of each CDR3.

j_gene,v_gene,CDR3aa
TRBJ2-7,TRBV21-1,CASSKNGIAYEQYF
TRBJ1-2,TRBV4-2,CASSQDPRDDGSTF
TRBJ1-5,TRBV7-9,CASSSLRDGEPQHF
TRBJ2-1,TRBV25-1,CASSEFWGPNEQFF
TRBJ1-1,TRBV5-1,CASSSDRATEAFF
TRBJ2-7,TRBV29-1,CSVIVAGSSYEQYF
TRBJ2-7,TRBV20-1,CSAPEQGDYEQYF
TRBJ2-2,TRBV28,CASSFWSAGSGTGELFF
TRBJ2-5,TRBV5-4,CASSLGMLAGGPGTQYF
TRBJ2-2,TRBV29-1,CSAEAPTAGGELFF
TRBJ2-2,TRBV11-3,CASSSTSGIGTAELFF
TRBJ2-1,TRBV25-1,CASSESNRALRYNEQFF
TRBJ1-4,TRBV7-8,CASSPTGVGFDEKLFF
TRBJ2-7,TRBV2,CASSEWQGATHEQYF
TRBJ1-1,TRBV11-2,CASSLGGVNTEAFF